Below are 26 T cell receptor beta chains sequenced from a single sample in a study of blood T cell repertoires in COVID-19. Assay used: immunoSEQ multiplex PCR; TCRdb lists only in-frame clones, some missing. The sample yields 200,000 to 300,000 clones, around nine tenths seen once. Material for sequencing was peripheral blood. These receptors were taken from a woman aged 55-69 years who had recovered from COVID-19.

Comment on this clone: Other DNA sequences from this sample encode an identical CDR3 as well. The V and J genes are TRBV9 and TRBJ2-7; maybe TRBD1 (6 bases). The CDR3 runs 14 residues. Trimming stripped 0 bases from V and 2 bases from J, with 9 bases between. Germline assignment: CDR1 SGDLS and CDR2 YYNGEE. The CDR3 DNA reads TGTGCCAGCAGCGTAGGGGCAGGGGCCTACGAGCAGTACTTC. It specifies CASSVGAGAYEQYF. The full variable domain, its missing parts supplied by reference TRBV9 and TRBJ2-7, is DSGVTQTPKHLITATGQRVTLRCSPRSGDLSVYWYQQSLDQGLQFLIQYYNGEERAKGNILERFSAQQFPDLHSELNLSSLELGDSALYFCASSVGAGAYEQYFGPGTRLTVT.

The rearrangement links TRBV9 to TRBJ2-3; no reliable D call. This CDR3 is built from 16 residues. Germline V gene sequence: CDR1 SGDLS, CDR2 YYNGEE. V gave up 0 bases and J gave up 2 bases, with 13 bases separating them. The CDR3 region has the DNA TGTGCCAGCAGCGTAGGCGCAGCTAGACCCACAGATACGCAGTATTTT. Translating it yields CASSVGAARPTDTQYF.

The rearrangement uses TRBV5-1 and TRBJ1-2, with D maybe TRBD1 (6 bases). Germline CDR1 and CDR2: SGHRS and YFSETQ. Trimming cost V 4 bases and J 4 bases, with 11 bases left between them. CDR3 length: 13 amino acids. In nucleotides, the CDR3 is TGCGCCAGCAGCACGACAGGACCCTATGGCTACACCTTC. This encodes CASSTTGPYGYTF.

This rearrangement joins TRBV4-3 to TRBJ2-7, with D perhaps TRBD1 (6 bases). The germline V gene encodes CDR1 LGHNA and CDR2 YSLEER. CDR3 length equals 14 residues. V lost 2 bases to trimming and J lost 2 bases, with 10 bases between them. The chain's CDR3 is CASSQRTVTYEQYF. The DNA of the CDR3 is TGCGCCAGCAGCCAACGGACAGTCACCTACGAGCAGTACTTC.

V and J are TRBV7-6 and TRBJ2-5, with 7 bases aligning to TRBD1. Trimming at V came to 5 bases and at J to 2 bases, leaving 11 bases not matched to a gene. The CDR3 is 16 residues long. Germline V gives CDR1 SGHVS, CDR2 FNYEAQ. The CDR3 DNA reads as TGTGCCAGCAGCCAACGTCCCGGGACAGATCAAGAGACCCAGTACTTC. It is translated as CASSQRPGTDQETQYF.

This clone came up once. The chain uses TRBV7-2 and TRBJ1-5; D is perhaps TRBD1 (5 bases). Trimming left V 2 bases short and J 5 bases short, with 10 bases between. Looked up from germline, CDR1 is SGHTA and CDR2 is FQGNSA. There are 14 residues in the CDR3. DNA of the CDR3: TGTGCCAGCAGCTTACGCAGGGTGGATCAGCCCCAGCATTTT. Translation gives CASSLRRVDQPQHF.

V and J are TRBV25-1 and TRBJ2-5; 7 positions agree with TRBD1. This CDR3 comprises 13 residues. Unmatched junction bases numbered 3, after V lost 5 bases and J lost 3 bases. The germline CDR1 and CDR2 sequences are MGHDK and SYGVNS. The CDR3 spells CASSPGTEETQYF. As DNA, the CDR3 is TGTGCCAGCAGTCCTGGGACAGAAGAGACCCAGTACTTC.

The CDR3 sequence: CASSQDGPGGDTQYF. The CDR3 DNA follows: TGCGCCAGCAGCCAAGATGGGCCGGGAGGGGATACGCAGTATTTT. The J gene is TRBJ2-3, the V gene TRBV4-1; 8 nucleotides match TRBD2. Germline loops: CDR1 MGHRA, CDR2 YSYEKL. The trim removed 0 bases at V and 6 bases at J, leaving 5 bases unmatched. CDR3 length equals 15 residues.

The chain carries TRBV28 and TRBJ2-7, with D maybe TRBD1 (6 bases). The CDR3 is made up of 16 amino acids. V lost 5 bases to trimming and J lost 6 bases, with 23 bases between them. The V gene's germline CDR1 is MDHEN and CDR2 SYDVKM. The CDR3 sequence is CASSTTGQLITGEQYF. CDR3 DNA: TGTGCCAGCAGTACTACCGGACAGTTAATTACAGGCGAGCAGTACTTC.

The rearrangement links TRBV7-9 to TRBJ1-1; 7 positions match TRBD1. Germline V gives CDR1 SEHNR, CDR2 FQNEAQ (reference sequence). Trimming cost V 3 bases and J 6 bases; bases outside gene matches: 4. The CDR3 totals 13 residues. The CDR3 DNA is TGTGCCAGCAGCTTTAGACAGGGATCTGAAGCTTTCTTT. This gives the protein CASSFRQGSEAFF.

This rearrangement joins TRBV12-5 to TRBJ2-3; D perhaps matches TRBD1 (5 bases). The germline V gene has CDR1 LGHNT and CDR2 FRNRAP. The CDR3 is 14 amino acids. V was trimmed by 2 bases and J by 3 bases, leaving 9 bases between them. The CDR3 sequence is CASGLPGRTDTQYF. In DNA, the CDR3 is TGTGCTAGTGGTTTGCCAGGGCGAACAGATACGCAGTATTTT.

V is TRBV4-2 and J is TRBJ2-3, with 10 bases aligning to TRBD2. The V and J ends lost 1 base and 0 bases, in that order; junction bases with no gene match: 10. Germline V gives CDR1 LGHNA, CDR2 YNFKEQ. This CDR3 contains 19 residues. The CDR3 loop is CASSQGRSLAGASTDTQYF. As DNA, the CDR3 is TGTGCCAGCAGCCAAGGTCGATCCCTAGCGGGGGCCAGCACAGATACGCAGTATTTT.

The gene calls are TRBV5-1 and TRBJ2-5; perhaps TRBD1 as D (5 bases). The germline V gene encodes CDR1 SGHRS and CDR2 YFSETQ. V dropped 0 bases and J dropped 6 bases, with 12 bases sitting between them. This CDR3 comprises 14 residues. In nucleotides, the CDR3 is TGCGCCAGCAGCTTGGTAGGGGCTGGGCAGACCCAGTACTTC. Translation gives CASSLVGAGQTQYF.

V is TRBV9 and J is TRBJ2-2; no reliable D call. The V gene's germline CDR1 is SGDLS and CDR2 YYNGEE. V was shortened by 4 bases and J by 5 bases, with 6 bases between the two germline ends. The CDR3 has 12 amino acids. In nucleotides, the CDR3 is TGTGCCAGCAGCCCCGGGACCGGGGAGCTGTTTTTT. Its protein is CASSPGTGELFF.

This chain uses TRBV15 with TRBJ2-5; D not certain. The germline gives CDR1 LNHNV, CDR2 YYDKDF (reference sequence). The V end was cut by 2 bases, the J end by 2 bases, with 6 bases between. This CDR3 comprises 13 residues. The CDR3 region has the DNA TGTGCCACCAGCAGACAGTTTCAAGAGACCCAGTACTTC. Translated, it gives CATSRQFQETQYF.

The chain recombines TRBV20-1 with TRBJ1-2, with TRBD1 as a possible D gene (5 bases). This CDR3 region has 12 residues. Trimming removed 3 bases from V and 8 bases from J, with 13 bases in between. From germline, CDR1 is DFQATT and CDR2 SNEGSKA (reference sequence). As DNA, the CDR3 is TGCAGTGCTAGTTACCAGGGTGAGGGCTACACCTTC. It encodes CSASYQGEGYTF.

J is TRBJ2-1 and V is TRBV7-2; 7 positions agree with TRBD2. Trimming took 5 bases from V and 6 from J; bases not matched to a gene: 10. The germline gives CDR1 SGHTA, CDR2 FQGNSA. CDR3 length: 15 residues. CDR3 amino acids: CASSLREGLGNEQFF. CDR3 sequence (DNA): TGTGCCAGCAGCCTCAGGGAGGGGCTGGGCAATGAGCAGTTCTTC.

The chain employs TRBV14 and TRBJ2-3; D remains unclear. Germline V gene data show CDR1 as SGHDN and CDR2 as FVKESK. This CDR3 has 18 amino acids. The V end lost 1 base, the J end lost 2 bases, and 19 bases lay between the germline ends. The CDR3 DNA follows: TGTGCCAGCAGCCAAGTTGCGATCACCGATTCCTACACAGATACGCAGTATTTT. The encoded protein is CASSQVAITDSYTDTQYF.

The rearrangement joins TRBV27 to TRBJ1-3, with D possibly TRBD1 on 5 matching bases. V was cut by 3 bases and J by 2 bases, with 11 bases left in between. CDR3 size: 15 residues. CDR1 is MNHEY, CDR2 SMNVEV, per germline (reference sequence). CDR3 protein: CASSLGGVPGNTIYF. The CDR3, as DNA: TGTGCCAGCAGTTTGGGAGGGGTTCCTGGAAACACCATATATTTT.

The chain couples TRBV27 to TRBJ1-2; TRBD1 matches 10 bases. This CDR3 has 15 residues. The V gene's germline CDR1 is MNHEY and CDR2 SMNVEV (reference sequence). The trim removed 6 bases at V and 8 bases at J, leaving 12 bases unmatched. The CDR3 loop reads CASSKTLGTGAGYTF. In nucleotides, the CDR3 is TGTGCCAGCAGCAAAACACTGGGGACAGGGGCCGGCTACACCTTC.

This clone was counted between two and nine times. V is TRBV12-3 or TRBV12-4 and J is TRBJ2-2, with D maybe TRBD2 (6 bases). The V end lost 3 bases, the J end lost 6 bases, and 8 bases lay between the germline ends. This CDR3 is built from 13 residues. The CDR3 reads CASSFSGAGELFF. CDR3 coding DNA: TGTGCCAGCAGTTTTTCGGGGGCCGGGGAGCTGTTTTTT.

The chain uses TRBV28 and TRBJ2-3; D is ambiguous. This CDR3 has 14 residues. CDR1 MDHEN and CDR2 SYDVKM come from the germline V gene. Between the trimmed V and J ends, which lost 6 bases and 4 bases, there was a span of 14 bases. The CDR3 coding sequence is TGTGCCAGCAGCCCAACCCACAGCTCAGATACGCAGTATTTT. Its translation is CASSPTHSSDTQYF.

A few counts support this clone. In DNA, the CDR3 is TGTGCCAGCAGTTTCCTACTAGCGGGGGGAGGGGAGCAGTACTTC. Amino acids: CASSFLLAGGGEQYF. This rearrangement joins TRBV28 to TRBJ2-7; 12 bases fit TRBD2. Germline V gene data show CDR1 as MDHEN and CDR2 as SYDVKM. The V segment lost 3 bases and the J segment 7 bases; nucleotides outside the gene matches: 7. This CDR3 contains 15 residues.

The chain is built from TRBV3-1 (or the pseudogene TRBV3-2) and TRBJ2-3, with TRBD2 matching over 10 bases. The ends lost 4 bases at V and 2 bases at J; junction bases unmatched: 6. Germline V gene data show CDR1 as LGHDT and CDR2 as YNNKEL (reference sequence). This CDR3 comprises 16 residues. The DNA for the CDR3 is TGTGCCAGCAGCCGTTCTAGCGGGGGCCACACAGATACGCAGTATTTT. Encoded protein: CASSRSSGGHTDTQYF.

The V and J genes are TRBV19 and TRBJ1-3; maybe TRBD1 (6 bases). This CDR3 region has 14 residues. The germline gives CDR1 LNHDA, CDR2 SQIVND (reference sequence). The V end was cut by 5 bases, the J end by 3 bases, with 11 bases between. As DNA, the CDR3 is TGTGCCAGTAGTGCTAGGGGGTTTGGAAACACCATATATTTT. Amino acids: CASSARGFGNTIYF.

V gene TRBV19 combines with J gene TRBJ2-7, with D possibly matching TRBD2 (6 bases). The CDR3 is made up of 14 amino acids. Trimming shortened V by 5 bases and J by 5 bases, and 16 bases separated the two germline ends. In germline, CDR1 is LNHDA, CDR2 SQIVND (reference sequence). The CDR3 here is CASSGWGVSHEQYF. CDR3 nucleotides: TGTGCCAGTAGTGGATGGGGGGTTTCCCACGAGCAGTACTTC.